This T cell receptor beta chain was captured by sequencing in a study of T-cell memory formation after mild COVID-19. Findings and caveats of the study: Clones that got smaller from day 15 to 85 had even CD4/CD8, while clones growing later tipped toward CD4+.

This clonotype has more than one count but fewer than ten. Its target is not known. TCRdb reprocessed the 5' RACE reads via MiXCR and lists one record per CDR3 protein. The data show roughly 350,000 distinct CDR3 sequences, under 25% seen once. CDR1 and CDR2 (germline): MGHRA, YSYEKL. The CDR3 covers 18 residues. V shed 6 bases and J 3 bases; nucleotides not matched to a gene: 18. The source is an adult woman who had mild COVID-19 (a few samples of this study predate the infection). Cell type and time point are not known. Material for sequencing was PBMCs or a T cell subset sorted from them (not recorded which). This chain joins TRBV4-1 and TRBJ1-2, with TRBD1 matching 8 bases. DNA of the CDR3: TGCGCCAGCAGTCCTAGCTCTCCCGGGACAGGTCTATACTATGGCTACACCTTC. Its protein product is CASSPSSPGTGLYYGYTF.